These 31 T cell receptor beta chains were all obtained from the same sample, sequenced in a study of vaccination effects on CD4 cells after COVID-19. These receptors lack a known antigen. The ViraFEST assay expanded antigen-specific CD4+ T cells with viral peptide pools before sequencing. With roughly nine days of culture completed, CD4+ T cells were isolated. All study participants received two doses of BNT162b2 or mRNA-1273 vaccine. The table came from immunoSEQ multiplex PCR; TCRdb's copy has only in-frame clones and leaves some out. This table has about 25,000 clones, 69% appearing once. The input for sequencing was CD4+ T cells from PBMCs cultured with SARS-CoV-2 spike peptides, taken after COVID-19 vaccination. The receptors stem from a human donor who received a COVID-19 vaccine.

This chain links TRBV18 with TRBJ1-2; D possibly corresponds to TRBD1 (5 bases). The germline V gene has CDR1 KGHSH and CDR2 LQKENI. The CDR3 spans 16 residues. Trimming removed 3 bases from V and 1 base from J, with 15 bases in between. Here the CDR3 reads CASSPPNRTFNYGYTF. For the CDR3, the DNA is TGTGCCAGCTCACCTCCGAACAGGACTTTTAACTATGGCTACACCTTC. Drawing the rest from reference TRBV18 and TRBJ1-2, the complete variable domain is NAGVMQNPRHLVRRRGQEARLRCSPMKGHSHVYWYRQLPEEGLKFMVYLQKENIIDESGMPKERFSAEFPKEGPSILRIQQVVRGDSAAYFCASSPPNRTFNYGYTFGSGTRLTVV.

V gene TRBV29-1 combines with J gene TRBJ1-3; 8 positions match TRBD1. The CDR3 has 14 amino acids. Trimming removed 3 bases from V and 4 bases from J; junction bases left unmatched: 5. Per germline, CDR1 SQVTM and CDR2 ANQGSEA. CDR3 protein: CSVDQGASGNTIYF. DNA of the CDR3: TGCAGCGTTGACCAGGGGGCTTCGGGAAACACCATATATTTT.

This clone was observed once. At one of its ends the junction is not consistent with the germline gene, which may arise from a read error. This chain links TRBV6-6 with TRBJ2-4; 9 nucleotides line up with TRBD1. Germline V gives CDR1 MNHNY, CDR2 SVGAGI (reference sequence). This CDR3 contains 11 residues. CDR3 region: CASSTGTGFWF. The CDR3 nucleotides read TGTGCCAGCAGCACCGGGACAGGGTTTTGGTTC.

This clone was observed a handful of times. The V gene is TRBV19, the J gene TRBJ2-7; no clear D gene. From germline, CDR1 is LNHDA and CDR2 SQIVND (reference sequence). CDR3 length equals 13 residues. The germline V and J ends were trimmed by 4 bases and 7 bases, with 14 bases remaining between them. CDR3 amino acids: CASSTLGLREQYF. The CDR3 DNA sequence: TGTGCCAGTAGTACCCTGGGCCTTCGTGAGCAGTACTTC.

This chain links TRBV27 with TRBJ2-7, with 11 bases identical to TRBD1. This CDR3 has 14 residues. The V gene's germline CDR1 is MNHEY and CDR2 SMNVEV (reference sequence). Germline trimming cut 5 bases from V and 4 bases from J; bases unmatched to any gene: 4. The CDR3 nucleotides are TGTGCCAGCAGTGTGGACAGGGGGCGGTACGAGCAGTACTTC. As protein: CASSVDRGRYEQYF.

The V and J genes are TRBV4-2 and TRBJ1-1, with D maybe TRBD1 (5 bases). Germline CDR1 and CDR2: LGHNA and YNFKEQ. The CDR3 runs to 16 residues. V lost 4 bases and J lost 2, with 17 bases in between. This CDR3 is CASSLRTIQVNTEAFF. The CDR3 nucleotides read TGTGCCAGCAGCCTACGGACAATCCAGGTTAACACTGAAGCTTTCTTT.

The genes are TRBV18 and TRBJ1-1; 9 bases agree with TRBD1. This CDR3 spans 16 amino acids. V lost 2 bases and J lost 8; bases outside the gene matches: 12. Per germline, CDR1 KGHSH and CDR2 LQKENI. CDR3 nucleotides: TGTGCCAGCTCACCAATTCTTGGGACAGGGAATGAAGAAGCTTTCTTT. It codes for CASSPILGTGNEEAFF.

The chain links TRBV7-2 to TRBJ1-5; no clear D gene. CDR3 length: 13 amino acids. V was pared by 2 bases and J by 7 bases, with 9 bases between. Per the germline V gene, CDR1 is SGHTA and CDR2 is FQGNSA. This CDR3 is CASSLIGFQPQHF. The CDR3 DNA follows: TGTGCCAGCAGCTTAATCGGTTTCCAGCCCCAGCATTTT. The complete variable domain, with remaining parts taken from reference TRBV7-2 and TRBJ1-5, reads GAGVSQSPSNKVTEKGKDVELRCDPISGHTALYWYRQSLGQGLEFLIYFQGNSAPDKSGLPSDRFSAERTGGSVSTLTIQRTQQEDSAVYLCASSLIGFQPQHFGDGTRLSIL.

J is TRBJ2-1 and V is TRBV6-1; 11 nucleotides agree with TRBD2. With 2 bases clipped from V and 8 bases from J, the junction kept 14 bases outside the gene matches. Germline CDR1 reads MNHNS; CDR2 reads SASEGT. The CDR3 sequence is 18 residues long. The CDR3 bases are TGTGCCAGCAGTGAATGGCCATGGGGGACTAGCGGTGTTCATGAGCAGTTCTTC. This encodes CASSEWPWGTSGVHEQFF.

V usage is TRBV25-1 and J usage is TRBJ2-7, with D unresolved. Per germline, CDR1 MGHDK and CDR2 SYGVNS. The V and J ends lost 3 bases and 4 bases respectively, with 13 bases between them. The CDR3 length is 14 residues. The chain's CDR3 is CASSDPSLLYEQYF. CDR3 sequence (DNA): TGTGCCAGCAGTGACCCTTCCCTCCTTTACGAGCAGTACTTC.

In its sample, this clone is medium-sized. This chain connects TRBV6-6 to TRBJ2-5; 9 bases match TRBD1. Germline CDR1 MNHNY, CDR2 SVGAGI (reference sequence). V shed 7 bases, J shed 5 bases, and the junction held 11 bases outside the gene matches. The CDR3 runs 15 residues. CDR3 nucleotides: TGTGCCAGCACGATGAGACAGGGGGGTTTGGAGACCCAGTACTTC. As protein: CASTMRQGGLETQYF.

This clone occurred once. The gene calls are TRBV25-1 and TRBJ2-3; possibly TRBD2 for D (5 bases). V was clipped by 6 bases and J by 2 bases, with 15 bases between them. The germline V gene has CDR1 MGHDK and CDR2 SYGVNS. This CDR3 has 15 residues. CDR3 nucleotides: TGTGCCAGCAGACGAAGCGGACTGGTCACAGATACGCAGTATTTT. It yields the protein CASRRSGLVTDTQYF.

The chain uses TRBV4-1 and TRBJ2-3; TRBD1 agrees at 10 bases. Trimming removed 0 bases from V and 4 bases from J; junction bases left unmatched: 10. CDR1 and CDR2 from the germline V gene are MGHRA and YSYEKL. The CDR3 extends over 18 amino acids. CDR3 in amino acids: CASSQDQAQGQGPDTQYF. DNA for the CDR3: TGCGCCAGCAGCCAAGACCAGGCCCAGGGACAGGGGCCAGATACGCAGTATTTT.

The CDR3 spells CASSQGRRTDVNEQYF. The CDR3 DNA is TGTGCCAGCAGCCAAGGAAGAAGGACTGATGTCAACGAGCAGTACTTC. This chain joins TRBV3-1 (or the pseudogene TRBV3-2) and TRBJ2-7; D perhaps matches TRBD2 (5 bases). In germline, CDR1 is LGHDT, CDR2 YNNKEL (reference sequence). V lost 1 base, J lost 5 bases, and 18 bases lay in between. The CDR3 length is 16 residues.

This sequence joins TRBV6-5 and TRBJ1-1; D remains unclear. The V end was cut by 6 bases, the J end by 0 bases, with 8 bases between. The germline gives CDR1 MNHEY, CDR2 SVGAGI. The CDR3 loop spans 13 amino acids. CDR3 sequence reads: CASSNQMNTEAFF. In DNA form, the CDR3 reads TGTGCCAGCAGCAACCAGATGAACACTGAAGCTTTCTTT.

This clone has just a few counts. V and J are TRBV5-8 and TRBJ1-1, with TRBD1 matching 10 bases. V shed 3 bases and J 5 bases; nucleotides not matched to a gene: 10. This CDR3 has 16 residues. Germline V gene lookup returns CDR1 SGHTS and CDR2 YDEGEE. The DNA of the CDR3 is TGTGCCAGCAGCTGGGCCGGGACAGGGGTTCGTACTGAAGCTTTCTTT. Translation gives CASSWAGTGVRTEAFF.

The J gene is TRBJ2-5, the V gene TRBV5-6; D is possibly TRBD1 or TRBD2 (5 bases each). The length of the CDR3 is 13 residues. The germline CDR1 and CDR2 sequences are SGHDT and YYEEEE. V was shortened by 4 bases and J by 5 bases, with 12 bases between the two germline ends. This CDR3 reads CASSLGRWETQYF. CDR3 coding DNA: TGTGCCAGCAGCCTGGGACGTTGGGAGACCCAGTACTTC.

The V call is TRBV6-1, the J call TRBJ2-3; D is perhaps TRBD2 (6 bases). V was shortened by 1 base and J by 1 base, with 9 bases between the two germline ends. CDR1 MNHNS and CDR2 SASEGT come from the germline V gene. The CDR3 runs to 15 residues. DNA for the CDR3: TGTGCCAGCAGTGAAGTGGGAGGCCGCACAGATACGCAGTATTTT. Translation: CASSEVGGRTDTQYF.

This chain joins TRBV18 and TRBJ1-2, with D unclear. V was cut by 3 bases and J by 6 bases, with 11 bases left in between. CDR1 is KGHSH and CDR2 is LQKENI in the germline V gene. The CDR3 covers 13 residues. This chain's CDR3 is CASSPLEYDGYTF. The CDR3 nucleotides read TGTGCCAGCTCACCGCTCGAGTATGATGGCTACACCTTC. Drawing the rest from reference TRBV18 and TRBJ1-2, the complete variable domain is NAGVMQNPRHLVRRRGQEARLRCSPMKGHSHVYWYRQLPEEGLKFMVYLQKENIIDESGMPKERFSAEFPKEGPSILRIQQVVRGDSAAYFCASSPLEYDGYTFGSGTRLTVV.

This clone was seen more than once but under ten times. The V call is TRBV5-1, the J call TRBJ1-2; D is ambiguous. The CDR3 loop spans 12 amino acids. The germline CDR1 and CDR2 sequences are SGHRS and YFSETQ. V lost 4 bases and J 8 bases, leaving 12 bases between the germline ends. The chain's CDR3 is CASSEVGSGYTF. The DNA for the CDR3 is TGCGCCAGCAGCGAGGTTGGGTCGGGCTACACCTTC. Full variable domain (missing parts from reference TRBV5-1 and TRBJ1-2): KAGVTQTPRYLIKTRGQQVTLSCSPISGHRSVSWYQQTPGQGLQFLFEYFSETQRNKGNFPGRFSGRQFSNSRSEMNVSTLELGDSALYLCASSEVGSGYTFGSGTRLTVV.

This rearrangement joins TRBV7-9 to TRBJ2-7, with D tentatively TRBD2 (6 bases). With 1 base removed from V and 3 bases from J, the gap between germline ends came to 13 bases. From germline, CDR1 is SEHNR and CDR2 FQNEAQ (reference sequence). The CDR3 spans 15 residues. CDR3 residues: CASSLVGGTLYEQYF. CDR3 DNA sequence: TGTGCCAGCAGCTTAGTCGGAGGGACTCTCTACGAGCAGTACTTC.

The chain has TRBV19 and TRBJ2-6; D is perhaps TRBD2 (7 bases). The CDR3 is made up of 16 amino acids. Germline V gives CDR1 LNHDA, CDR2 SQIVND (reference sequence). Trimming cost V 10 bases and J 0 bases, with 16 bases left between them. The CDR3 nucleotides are TGTGCCACTCTGCCGGGGGGCGCCTCTGGGGCCAACGTCCTGACTTTC. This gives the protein CATLPGGASGANVLTF.

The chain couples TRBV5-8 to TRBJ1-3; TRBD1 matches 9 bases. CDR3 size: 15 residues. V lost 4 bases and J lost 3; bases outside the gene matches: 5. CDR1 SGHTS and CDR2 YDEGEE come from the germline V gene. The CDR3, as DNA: TGTGCCAGCAGCGGGACAGGGAGGTTTGGAAACACCATATATTTT. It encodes CASSGTGRFGNTIYF.

CDR3 nucleotides: TGTGCCAGCAGCTTAGATCGGGGGGCCCCCTACAATGAGCAGTTCTTC. Translated: CASSLDRGAPYNEQFF. V and J are TRBV11-2 and TRBJ2-1; possibly TRBD2 for D (7 bases). The CDR3 is 16 residues long. The germline gives CDR1 SGHAT, CDR2 FQNNGV. Trimming took 0 bases from V and 2 from J, leaving 11 bases between them.

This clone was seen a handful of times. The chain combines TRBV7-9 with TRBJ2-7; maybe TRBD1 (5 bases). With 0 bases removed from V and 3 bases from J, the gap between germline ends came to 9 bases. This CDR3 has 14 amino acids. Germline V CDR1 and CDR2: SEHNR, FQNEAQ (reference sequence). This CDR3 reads CASSLAGVGYEQYF. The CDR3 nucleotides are TGTGCCAGCAGCTTAGCAGGGGTGGGCTACGAGCAGTACTTC. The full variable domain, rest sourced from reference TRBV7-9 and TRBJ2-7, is DTGVSQNPRHKITKRGQNVTFRCDPISEHNRLYWYRQTLGQGPEFLTYFQNEAQLEKSRLLSDRFSAERPKGSFSTLEIQRTEQGDSAMYLCASSLAGVGYEQYFGPGTRLTVT.

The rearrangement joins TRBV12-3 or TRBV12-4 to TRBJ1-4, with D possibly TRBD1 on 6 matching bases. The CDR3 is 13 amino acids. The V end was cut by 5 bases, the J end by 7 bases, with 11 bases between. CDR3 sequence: CASSRSGVEKLFF. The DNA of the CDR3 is TGTGCCAGCAGTCGCTCAGGGGTTGAAAAACTGTTTTTT.

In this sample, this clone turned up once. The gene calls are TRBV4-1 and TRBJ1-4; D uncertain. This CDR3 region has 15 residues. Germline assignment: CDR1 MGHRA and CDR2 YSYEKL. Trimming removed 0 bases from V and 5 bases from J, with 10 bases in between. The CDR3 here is CASSQELYPNEKLFF. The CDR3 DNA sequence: TGCGCCAGCAGCCAAGAACTCTACCCCAATGAAAAACTGTTTTTT.

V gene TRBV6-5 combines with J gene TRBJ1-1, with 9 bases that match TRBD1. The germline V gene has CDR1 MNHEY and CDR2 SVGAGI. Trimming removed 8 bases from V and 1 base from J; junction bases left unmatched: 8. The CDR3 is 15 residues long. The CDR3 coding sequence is TGTGCCAGCTCTCGACCGGGACAGGGGAACACTGAAGCTTTCTTT. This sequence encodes CASSRPGQGNTEAFF.

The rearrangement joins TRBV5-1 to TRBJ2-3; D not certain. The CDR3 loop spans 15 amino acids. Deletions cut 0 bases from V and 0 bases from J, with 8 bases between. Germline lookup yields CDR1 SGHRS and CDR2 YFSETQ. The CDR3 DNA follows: TGCGCCAGCAGCTTGGATGGTAGCAGCACAGATACGCAGTATTTT. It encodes CASSLDGSSTDTQYF.

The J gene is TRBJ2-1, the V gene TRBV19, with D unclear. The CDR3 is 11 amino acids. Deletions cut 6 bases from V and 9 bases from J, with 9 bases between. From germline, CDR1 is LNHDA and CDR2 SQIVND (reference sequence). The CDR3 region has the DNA TGTGCCAGTAGGAGGCGCGGTGAGCAGTTCTTC. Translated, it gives CASRRRGEQFF.

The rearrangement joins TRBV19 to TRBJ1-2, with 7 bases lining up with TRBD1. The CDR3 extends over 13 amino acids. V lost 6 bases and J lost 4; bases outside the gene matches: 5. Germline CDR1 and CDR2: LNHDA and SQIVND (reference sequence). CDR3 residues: CASSRDSAYGYTF. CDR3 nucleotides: TGTGCCAGTAGCCGGGACAGTGCCTATGGCTACACCTTC.